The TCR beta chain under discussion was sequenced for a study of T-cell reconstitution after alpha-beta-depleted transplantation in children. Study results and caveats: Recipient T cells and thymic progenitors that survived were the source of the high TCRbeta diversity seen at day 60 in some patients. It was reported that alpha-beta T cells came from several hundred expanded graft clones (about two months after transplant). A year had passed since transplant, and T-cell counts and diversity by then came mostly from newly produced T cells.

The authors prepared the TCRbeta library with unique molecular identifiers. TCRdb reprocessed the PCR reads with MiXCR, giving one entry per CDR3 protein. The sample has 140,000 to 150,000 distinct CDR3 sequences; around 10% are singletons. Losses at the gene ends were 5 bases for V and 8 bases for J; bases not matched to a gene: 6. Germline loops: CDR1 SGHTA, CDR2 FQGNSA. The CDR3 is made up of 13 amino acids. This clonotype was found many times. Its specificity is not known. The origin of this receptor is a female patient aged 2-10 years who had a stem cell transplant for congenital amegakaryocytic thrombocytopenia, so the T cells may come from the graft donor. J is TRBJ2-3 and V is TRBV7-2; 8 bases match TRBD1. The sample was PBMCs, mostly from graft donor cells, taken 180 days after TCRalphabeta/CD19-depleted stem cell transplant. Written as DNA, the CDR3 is TGTGCCAGCAGCAACCGGACAGGGCTTACGCAGTATTTT. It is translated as CASSNRTGLTQYF.